This TCR beta chain came from a study of blood T cells in healthy people across ages. The length of the CDR3 is 12 residues. V shed 5 bases, J shed 6 bases, and the junction held 2 bases outside the gene matches. Germline CDR1 is DFQATT and CDR2 is SNEGSKA (reference sequence). Each donor had 7.5 to 10 milliliters of peripheral blood drawn. Primed by a sample-barcoded 5' primer and a J-beta primer mix, a second PCR proceeded for 7 to 11 cycles. All cDNA molecules were each tagged by a template-switch adaptor with 12 random nucleotides. TCRdb re-called the 5' RACE reads with MiXCR, one entry per CDR3 protein. The sample shows 1.5 million to 2 million distinct CDR3 sequences, more than 35% of them seen only once. This clonotype has ten or more counts.

The chain couples TRBV20-1 to TRBJ2-1; 9 positions match TRBD1. The sequenced sample was blood. This sequence originates from a human donor in good health. This CDR3 reads CSASDRGNEQFF. For the CDR3, the DNA is TGCAGTGCTTCGGACAGGGGCAATGAGCAGTTCTTC.